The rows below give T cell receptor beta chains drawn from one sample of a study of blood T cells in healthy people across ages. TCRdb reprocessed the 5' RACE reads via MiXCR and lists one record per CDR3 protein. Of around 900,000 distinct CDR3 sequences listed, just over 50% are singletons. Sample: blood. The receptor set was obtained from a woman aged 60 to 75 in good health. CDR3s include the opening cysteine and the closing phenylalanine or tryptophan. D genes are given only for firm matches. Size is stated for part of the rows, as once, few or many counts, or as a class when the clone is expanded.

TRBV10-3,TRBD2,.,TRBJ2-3,TGTGCCATCAGTTCCGGGGGGGGCGGTAGCACAGATACGCAGTATTTT,CAISSGGGGSTDTQYF
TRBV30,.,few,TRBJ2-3,TGTGCCTGGAGTGGAGGTATCACAGATACGCAGTATTTT,CAWSGGITDTQYF
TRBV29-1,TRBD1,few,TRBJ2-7,TGCAGCGTTGAAGAGGCGGACAGGGCGTACGAGCAGTACTTC,CSVEEADRAYEQYF
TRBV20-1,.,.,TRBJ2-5,TGCAGTGCTAGCGCTAGGATCGAAGAGACCCAGTACTTC,CSASARIEETQYF
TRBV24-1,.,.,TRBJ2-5,TGCGCCACCAGTGATCTCGACGGAGATAAAGAGACCCAGTACTTC,CATSDLDGDKETQYF
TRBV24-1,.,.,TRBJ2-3,TGTGCCACCGCGGACCCCCCTATAGATACGCAGTATTTT,CATADPPIDTQYF
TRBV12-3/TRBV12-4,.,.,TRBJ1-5,TGTGCCAGCAGACGGGGAGGTAGGGATCAGCCCCAGCATTTT,CASRRGGRDQPQHF
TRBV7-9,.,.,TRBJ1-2,TGTGCCAGCAGCGAAGCGGGCCAAGCTTATGGCTACACCTTC,CASSEAGQAYGYTF
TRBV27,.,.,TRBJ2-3,TGTGCCAGCAGTTTTGTAAAAGGTGCAGGGACAGATACGCAGTATTTT,CASSFVKGAGTDTQYF
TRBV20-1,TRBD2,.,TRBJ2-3,TGCAGTGCTAAGGCTAGCGGGTACACCACAGATACGCAGTATTTT,CSAKASGYTTDTQYF
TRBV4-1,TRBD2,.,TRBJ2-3,TGCGCCAGCAGCCAACCAAAAGCGGGAGGAAGGGGAGATACGCAGTATTTT,CASSQPKAGGRGDTQYF
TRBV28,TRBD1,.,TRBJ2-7,TGTGCCAGCAGTGAACTTGACAGGGAATGGACCTACGAGCAGTACTTC,CASSELDREWTYEQYF
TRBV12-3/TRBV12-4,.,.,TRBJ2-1,TGTGCCAGCAGAACAACGACAGCGTACAATGAGCAGTTCTTC,CASRTTTAYNEQFF
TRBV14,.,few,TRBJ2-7,TGTGCCAGCAGCGTGACAATGGTTGGTTCCTACGAGCAGTACTTC,CASSVTMVGSYEQYF
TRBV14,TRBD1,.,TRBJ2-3,TGTGCCAGCAGCCAAAAAAGAGCCGGGACAGCCAGCACAGATACGCAGTATTTT,CASSQKRAGTASTDTQYF
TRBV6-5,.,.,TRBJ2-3,TGTGCCAGCGGTTCGACCGGGACAAGTCCGGCAGATACGCAGTATTTT,CASGSTGTSPADTQYF
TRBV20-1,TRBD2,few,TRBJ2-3,TGCAGAGCCCCCGGGAGCGGGAGGGTAGATACGCAGTATTTT,CRAPGSGRVDTQYF
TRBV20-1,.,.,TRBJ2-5,TGCAGTGCTAGAGCAATCCTTAGCGTCCAAGAGACCCAGTACTTC,CSARAILSVQETQYF
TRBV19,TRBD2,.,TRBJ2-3,TGTGCCAGTAGTATCGGTCTAGCGGGAGCGACAGATACGCAGTATTTT,CASSIGLAGATDTQYF
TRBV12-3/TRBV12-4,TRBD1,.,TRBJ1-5,TGTGCCAGCAGTCCGCCGGGAAACAGGGGAAATCAGCCCCAGCATTTT,CASSPPGNRGNQPQHF
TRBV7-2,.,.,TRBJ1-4,TGTGCCAGCAGCCAGGGTCTGGGTCGTGAAAAACTGTTTTTT,CASSQGLGREKLFF
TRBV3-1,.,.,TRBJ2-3,TGTGCCAGCAGCCCCACCCGGGAGTCAATCATGTATACGCAGTATTTT,CASSPTRESIMYTQYF
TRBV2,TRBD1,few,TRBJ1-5,TGTGCCAGCAGTGATCAGGGGGGCAATCAGCCCCAGCATTTT,CASSDQGGNQPQHF
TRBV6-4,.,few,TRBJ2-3,TGTGCCAGCGACCCGACAGATACGCAGTATTTT,CASDPTDTQYF
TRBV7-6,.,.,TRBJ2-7,TGTGCCAGCAGCCCCGGACGGTTCTACGAGCAGTACTTC,CASSPGRFYEQYF
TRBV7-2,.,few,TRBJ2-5,TGTGCCAGCAGCTTACGCAATCCCCGATTAGAGACCCAGTACTTC,CASSLRNPRLETQYF
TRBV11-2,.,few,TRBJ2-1,TGTGCCAGCAGCTTAATGGTTGAGCAGTTCTTC,CASSLMVEQFF
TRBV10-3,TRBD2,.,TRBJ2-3,TGTGCCATCGGCACACTAGCGGGAGGTACAGATACGCAGTATTTT,CAIGTLAGGTDTQYF
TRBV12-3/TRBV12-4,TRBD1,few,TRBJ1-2,TGTGCCAGCAGTTTATTGGGCGCGACAGGGGTAGGGGGCTACACCTTC,CASSLLGATGVGGYTF
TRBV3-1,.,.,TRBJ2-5,TGTGCCAGCAGCCAAGGGACCAGGGCACAGCAGTACTTC,CASSQGTRAQQYF
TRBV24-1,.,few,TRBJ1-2,TGTGCCACCAGTGATGGAACTTATGTCTATGGCTACACCTTC,CATSDGTYVYGYTF
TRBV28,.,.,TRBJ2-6,TGTGCCAGCCGGATCGATCGGGGGGCCAACGTCCCGACTTTC,CASRIDRGANVPTF
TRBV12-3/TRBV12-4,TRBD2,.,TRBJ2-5,TGTGCCAGCAGCCCCCCTGTAGCGGGAGTACCCCCAGAGACCCAGTACTTC,CASSPPVAGVPPETQYF
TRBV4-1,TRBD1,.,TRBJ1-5,TGCGCCAGCAGCCCTTGGCCCCAGGGGGAGAGGGGTCAGCCCCAGCATTTT,CASSPWPQGERGQPQHF
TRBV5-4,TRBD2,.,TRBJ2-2,TGTGCCAGCAGCTCAGCTAGCGGAGAGGTCACCGGGGAGCTGTTTTTT,CASSSASGEVTGELFF
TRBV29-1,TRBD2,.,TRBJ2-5,TGCAGCGTTGCAACTAGCGGAAACCAAGAGACCCAGTACTTC,CSVATSGNQETQYF
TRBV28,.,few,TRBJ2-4,TGTGCCAGCAGTTTACCTCTAGGGCTAAACATTCAGTACTTC,CASSLPLGLNIQYF
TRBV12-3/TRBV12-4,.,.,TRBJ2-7,TGTGCCAGCAGCTATTCTGGGGGGGCGCGATACGAGCAGTACTTC,CASSYSGGARYEQYF
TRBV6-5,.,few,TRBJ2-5,TGTGCCAGCAGTTACTCCGGCAGGGCAGAGACCCAGTACTTC,CASSYSGRAETQYF
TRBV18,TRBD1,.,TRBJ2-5,TGTGCCAGCTCAGGACAGGGCCTCCAAGAGACCCAGTACTTC,CASSGQGLQETQYF
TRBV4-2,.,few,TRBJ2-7,TGTGCCAGCAGCCAAGATGCAGCAGATTACTACGAGCAGTACTTC,CASSQDAADYYEQYF
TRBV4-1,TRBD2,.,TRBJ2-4,TGCGCCAGCAGCCAAGGGCGGGGGGGAAGAAACATTCAGTACTTC,CASSQGRGGRNIQYF
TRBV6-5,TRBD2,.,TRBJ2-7,TGTGCCAGCAGGTGGACTAGAACAAATTACGAGCAGTACTTC,CASRWTRTNYEQYF
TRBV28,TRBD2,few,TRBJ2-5,TGTGCCAGCAGTTACCGCGGGGAGGCGGGAGGCCCCTTCGGGACCCAGTACTTC,CASSYRGEAGGPFGTQYF
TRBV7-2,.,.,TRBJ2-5,TGTGCCAGCAGCCTACTGGCCCAAGAGACCCAGTACTTC,CASSLLAQETQYF
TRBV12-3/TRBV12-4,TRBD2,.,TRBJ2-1,TGTGCCAGCAGCCCTAGGGGGACTAGCGGAGTCAATGAGCAGTTCTTC,CASSPRGTSGVNEQFF
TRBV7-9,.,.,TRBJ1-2,TGTGCCAGCAGCTTAGAGAGGAACTATGGCTACACCTTC,CASSLERNYGYTF
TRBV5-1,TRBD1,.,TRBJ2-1,TGCGCCAGCAGTGACGGACAGGGGGCGCTTAGAAATGAGCAGTTCTTC,CASSDGQGALRNEQFF
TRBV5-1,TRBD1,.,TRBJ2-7,TGCGCCAGCAGCCAGACAGGGGGGACGTACGAGCAGTACTTC,CASSQTGGTYEQYF